This TCR beta chain was sequenced in a study of CD8 T cells in ankylosing spondylitis. This clonotype was seen only a few times. Antigen specificity is unknown. Quantitative 5'-RACE with molecular barcodes generated TCR beta libraries. TCRdb processed the 5' RACE reads anew with MiXCR; each CDR3 protein has one entry. Counted here are 100,000 or so distinct CDR3 sequences, more than 20% occurring once; the ten biggest clones make up 9% to 15%. Germline CDR1 reads KGHSH; CDR2 reads LQKENI. CDR3 size: 15 residues. V lost 2 bases and J lost 7; bases outside the gene matches: 9. Regarding the study as a whole: In ankylosing spondylitis blood, a motif of eight highly homologous TCR beta variants appeared characteristic. Disease-linked clones, CD8+, were relatively rare in peripheral blood.

This chain links TRBV18 with TRBJ1-2; 8 nucleotides align to TRBD1. This clonotype was obtained from a male donor with ankylosing spondylitis. Input material: synovial fluid, either unsorted or a sorted T cell fraction (not recorded which). The CDR3 is CASSPTSGQEAGYTF. The CDR3 region has the DNA TGTGCCAGCTCACCAACGTCGGGACAGGAGGCTGGCTACACCTTC. Full variable domain (rest looked up from reference TRBV18 and TRBJ1-2): NAGVMQNPRHLVRRRGQEARLRCSPMKGHSHVYWYRQLPEEGLKFMVYLQKENIIDESGMPKERFSAEFPKEGPSILRIQQVVRGDSAAYFCASSPTSGQEAGYTFGSGTRLTVV.